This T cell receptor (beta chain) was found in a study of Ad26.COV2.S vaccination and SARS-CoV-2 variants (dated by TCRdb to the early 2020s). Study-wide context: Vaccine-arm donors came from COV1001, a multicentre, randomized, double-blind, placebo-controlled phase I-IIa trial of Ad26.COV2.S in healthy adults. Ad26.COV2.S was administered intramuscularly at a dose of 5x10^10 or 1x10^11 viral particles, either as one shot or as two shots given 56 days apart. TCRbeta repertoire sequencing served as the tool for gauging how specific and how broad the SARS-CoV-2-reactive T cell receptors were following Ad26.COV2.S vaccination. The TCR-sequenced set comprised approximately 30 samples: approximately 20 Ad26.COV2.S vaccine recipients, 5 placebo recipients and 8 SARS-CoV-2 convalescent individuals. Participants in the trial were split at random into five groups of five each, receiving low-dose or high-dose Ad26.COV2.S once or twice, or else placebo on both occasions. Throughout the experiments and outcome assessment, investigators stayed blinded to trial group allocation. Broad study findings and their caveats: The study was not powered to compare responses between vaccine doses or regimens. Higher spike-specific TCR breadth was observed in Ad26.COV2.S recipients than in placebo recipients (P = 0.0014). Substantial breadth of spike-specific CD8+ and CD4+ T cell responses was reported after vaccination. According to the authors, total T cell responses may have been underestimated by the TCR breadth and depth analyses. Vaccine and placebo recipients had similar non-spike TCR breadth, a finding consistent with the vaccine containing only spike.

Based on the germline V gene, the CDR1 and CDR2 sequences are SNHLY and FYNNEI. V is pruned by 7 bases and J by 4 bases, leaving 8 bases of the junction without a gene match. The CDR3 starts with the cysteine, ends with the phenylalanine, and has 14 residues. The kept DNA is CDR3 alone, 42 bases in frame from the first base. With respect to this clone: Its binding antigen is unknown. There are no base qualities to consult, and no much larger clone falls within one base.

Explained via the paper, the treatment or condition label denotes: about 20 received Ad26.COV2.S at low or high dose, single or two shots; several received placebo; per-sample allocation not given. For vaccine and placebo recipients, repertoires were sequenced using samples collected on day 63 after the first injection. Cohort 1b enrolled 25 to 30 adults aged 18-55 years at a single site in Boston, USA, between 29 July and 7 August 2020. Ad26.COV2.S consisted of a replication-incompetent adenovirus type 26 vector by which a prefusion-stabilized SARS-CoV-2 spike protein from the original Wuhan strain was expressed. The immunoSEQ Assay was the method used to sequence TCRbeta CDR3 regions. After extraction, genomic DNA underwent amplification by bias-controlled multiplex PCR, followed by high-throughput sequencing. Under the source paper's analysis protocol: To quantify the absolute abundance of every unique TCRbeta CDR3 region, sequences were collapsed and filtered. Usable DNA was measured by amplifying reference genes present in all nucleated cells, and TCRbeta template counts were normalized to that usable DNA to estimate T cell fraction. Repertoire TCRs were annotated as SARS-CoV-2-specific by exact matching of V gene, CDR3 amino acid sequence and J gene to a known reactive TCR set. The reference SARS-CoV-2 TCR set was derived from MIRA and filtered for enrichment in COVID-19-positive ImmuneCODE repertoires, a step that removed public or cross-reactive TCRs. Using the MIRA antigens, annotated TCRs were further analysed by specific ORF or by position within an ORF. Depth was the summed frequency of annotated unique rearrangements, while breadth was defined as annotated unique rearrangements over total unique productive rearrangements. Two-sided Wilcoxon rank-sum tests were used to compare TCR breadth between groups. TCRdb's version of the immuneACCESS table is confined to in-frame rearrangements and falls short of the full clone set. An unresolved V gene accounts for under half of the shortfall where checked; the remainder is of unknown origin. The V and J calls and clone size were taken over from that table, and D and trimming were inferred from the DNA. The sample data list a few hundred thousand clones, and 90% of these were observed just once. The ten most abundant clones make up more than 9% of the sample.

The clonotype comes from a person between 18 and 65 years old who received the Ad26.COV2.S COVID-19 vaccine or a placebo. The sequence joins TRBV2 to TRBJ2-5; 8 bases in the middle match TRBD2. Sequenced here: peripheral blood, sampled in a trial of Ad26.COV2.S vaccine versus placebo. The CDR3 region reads CASKAGGFGETQYF. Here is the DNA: TGTGCCAGCAAGGCGGGAGGATTTGGAGAGACCCAGTACTTC.